The clone carrying this TCR beta chain was seen more than once but under ten times. Its target is not known. Germline assignment: CDR1 SGHAT and CDR2 FQNNGV. The CDR3 runs 12 residues. V dropped 5 bases and J dropped 3 bases, with 5 bases sitting between them. TCR alpha and TCR beta cDNA libraries with sample barcodes and UMIs came from 5'RACE using constant-segment primers. TCRdb itself ran the 5' RACE reads through MiXCR, one entry per CDR3 protein. The sample has 150,000 to 200,000 distinct CDR3 sequences, around a third seen once. The data are from a study of T-cell memory formation after mild COVID-19. Study context: For the most part, TCR clusters were specific to one donor.

Study results and caveats: Whether second-wave clones peaking at day 37 were SARS-CoV-2 specific went unconfirmed.

This receptor was identified in an adult woman who had mild COVID-19 (a few samples of this study predate the infection). Cell type and time point are not known. Material: PBMCs or a T cell subset sorted from them (not recorded which). The V and J genes are TRBV11-2 and TRBJ1-5; D not resolved. The CDR3 bases are TGTGCCAGCAGCGGGAACAATCAGCCCCAGCATTTT. Translating it yields CASSGNNQPQHF.